The 21 T cell receptor beta chains given below trace back to one sample, sequenced in a study of blood T cell repertoires in COVID-19 (dated by TCRdb to the early 2020s). Library preparation was by the immunoSEQ multiplex PCR assay. In TCRdb, the immuneACCESS table is reduced to in-frame sequences with V and J assigned. These tables do not hold every clone; where another copy was compared, an unresolved V gene accounts for under half, and the others remain unexplained. A total of 130,000 to 150,000 clones appear in this sample, roughly 80% of them only once. 7% to 10% of the sample goes to the ten largest clones. Sequenced: peripheral blood. Receptors were obtained from a human donor with acute or convalescent COVID-19. The donor label of this sample is uncertain.

This chain links TRBV6-5 with TRBJ1-5; D is unresolved. V lost 5 bases and J 2 bases, leaving 10 bases between the germline ends. This CDR3 is 14 amino acids long. The germline V gene encodes CDR1 MNHEY and CDR2 SVGAGI. The CDR3 sequence is CASSLGRGNQPQHF. Written as DNA, the CDR3 is TGTGCCAGCAGTCTAGGCAGAGGCAATCAGCCCCAGCATTTT.

This chain links TRBV11-2 with TRBJ2-3; 7 bases are a match to TRBD1. V was pared by 5 bases and J by 3 bases, with 8 bases of the junction left unmatched. The CDR3 sequence is 15 residues long. The V gene's germline CDR1 is SGHAT and CDR2 FQNNGV. The CDR3 nucleotides read TGTGCCAGCAGCCCCACAGGGGTGAGAACAGATACGCAGTATTTT. Amino acid sequence: CASSPTGVRTDTQYF. The full variable domain, with the rest looked up from reference TRBV11-2 and TRBJ2-3, is EAGVAQSPRYKIIEKRQSVAFWCNPISGHATLYWYQQILGQGPKLLIQFQNNGVVDDSQLPKDRFSAERLKGVDSTLKIQPAKLEDSAVYLCASSPTGVRTDTQYFGPGTRLTVL.

The V and J genes are TRBV11-2 and TRBJ2-1; no definite D call. Germline-derived CDR1 and CDR2 are SGHAT and FQNNGV. V lost 6 bases and J 7 bases, leaving 7 bases between the germline ends. The CDR3 loop spans 11 amino acids. This chain's CDR3 is CASSPGNEQFF. CDR3 DNA sequence: TGTGCCAGCAGTCCCGGGAATGAGCAGTTCTTC.

In nucleotides, the CDR3 is TGCGCCAGCAGAGAGTCGGCAACTAATGAAAAACTGTTTTTT. Amino acids: CASRESATNEKLFF. The chain uses TRBV5-1 and TRBJ1-4; D gene uncertain. The ends were cut back, 5 bases at V and 0 bases at J, with 8 bases in the middle. The germline gives CDR1 SGHRS, CDR2 YFSETQ. The length of the CDR3 is 14 residues.

V usage is TRBV6-5 and J usage is TRBJ2-3, with 10 bases aligning to TRBD1. J gave up 3 bases and V 2 bases, and 5 bases lay outside the gene matches. CDR3 size: 16 residues. Germline V lookup: CDR1 MNHEY, CDR2 SVGAGI. CDR3 loop: CASSYLGTGVTDTQYF. The CDR3 DNA follows: TGTGCCAGCAGTTACCTCGGGACAGGGGTGACAGATACGCAGTATTTT.

The CDR3 loop reads CASKKRGVSTDTQYF. DNA of the CDR3: TGTGCCAGTAAAAAGCGGGGGGTAAGCACAGATACGCAGTATTTT. This rearrangement joins TRBV19 to TRBJ2-3; TRBD2 agrees at 9 bases. Germline CDR1 reads LNHDA; CDR2 reads SQIVND (reference sequence). Losses at the gene ends were 7 bases for V and 0 bases for J; bases not matched to a gene: 5. The CDR3 sequence is 15 residues long.

The chain uses TRBV30 and TRBJ1-1; 11 bases are shared with TRBD1. This CDR3 has 16 amino acids. Per germline, CDR1 GTSNPN and CDR2 SVGIG (reference sequence). The J segment lost 0 bases and the V segment lost 1 base, leaving 4 bases of the junction unmatched. CDR3 sequence: CAWSGGTGGVNTEAFF. The CDR3 nucleotides read TGTGCCTGGAGTGGGGGGACAGGGGGAGTGAACACTGAAGCTTTCTTT.

The chain is built from TRBV10-3 and TRBJ1-1, with 7 bases that match TRBD1. V lost 5 bases and J lost 3; bases outside the gene matches: 6. The CDR3 contains 14 residues. Germline V lookup: CDR1 ENHRY, CDR2 SYGVKD. The CDR3 region has the DNA TGTGCCATCAGTCCCGACAGGGAGTACACTGAAGCTTTCTTT. It yields the protein CAISPDREYTEAFF.

This rearrangement joins TRBV3-1 (or the pseudogene TRBV3-2) to TRBJ1-3, with D maybe TRBD1 (6 bases). V lost 3 bases, J lost 4 bases, and 16 bases lay in between. Germline V CDR1 and CDR2: LGHDT, YNNKEL (reference sequence). CDR3 length: 16 amino acids. Written as DNA, the CDR3 is TGTGCCAGCAGCCATTACAACGGGGGGCAAGGAAACACCATATATTTT. It specifies CASSHYNGGQGNTIYF.

The J gene is TRBJ1-1, the V gene TRBV5-6; D is unclear. The ends were cut back, 0 bases at V and 2 bases at J, with 11 bases in the middle. CDR1 is SGHDT and CDR2 is YYEEEE in the germline V gene. This CDR3 comprises 15 residues. In DNA form, the CDR3 reads TGTGCCAGCAGCTTGGCGGTCAGGCTAAACACTGAAGCTTTCTTT. Amino acid sequence: CASSLAVRLNTEAFF.

The rearrangement links TRBV5-1 to TRBJ2-7, with D perhaps matching TRBD2 (6 bases). The CDR3 contains 14 residues. Germline lookup yields CDR1 SGHRS and CDR2 YFSETQ. The V gene lost 4 bases and the J gene lost 3 bases, with 14 bases spanning the gap. CDR3 sequence (DNA): TGCGCCAGCAGCCCGACTGGCGGGATCTACGAGCAGTACGTC. Amino acids: CASSPTGGIYEQYV.

This clone was found once. J is TRBJ2-2 and V is TRBV5-4, with D uncertain. This CDR3 region has 14 residues. Germline CDR1 SGHNT, CDR2 YYREEE (reference sequence). Between the trimmed V and J ends, which lost 1 base and 1 base, there was a span of 5 bases. In DNA form, the CDR3 reads TGTGCCAGCAGCTTGACTGGGAACACCGGGGAGCTGTTTTTT. Translated: CASSLTGNTGELFF.

The chain uses TRBV19 and TRBJ1-1; D gene unclear. Per the germline V gene, CDR1 is LNHDA and CDR2 is SQIVND (reference sequence). With 3 bases removed from V and 0 bases from J, the gap between germline ends came to 20 bases. The CDR3 is 18 residues long. The CDR3 region is CASSIFSIGGRMNTEAFF. In DNA, the CDR3 is TGTGCCAGTAGTATTTTCTCGATCGGCGGCCGCATGAACACTGAAGCTTTCTTT.

The chain is built from TRBV5-1 and TRBJ2-7; a weak D match, TRBD2 (6 bases). Germline loops: CDR1 SGHRS, CDR2 YFSETQ. Trimming removed 0 bases from V and 3 bases from J, with 13 bases in between. The CDR3 runs 15 residues. CDR3 region: CASSLVSGLLYEQYF. CDR3 in DNA: TGCGCCAGCAGCTTGGTTTCAGGACTACTCTACGAGCAGTACTTC.

The gene calls are TRBV6-5 and TRBJ1-3, with no clear D. The germline V gene has CDR1 MNHEY and CDR2 SVGAGI. This CDR3 contains 16 residues. Trimming took off 2 bases at V and 0 bases at J, with 11 bases between the two ends. The CDR3 DNA sequence: TGTGCCAGCAGTTACACCGTCTCACTCTCTGGAAACACCATATATTTT. It translates to CASSYTVSLSGNTIYF.

The chain joins TRBV5-5 to TRBJ1-2, with 7 bases identical to TRBD1. This CDR3 spans 15 amino acids. V shed 3 bases, J shed 5 bases, and the junction held 10 bases outside the gene matches. CDR1 is SGHKS, CDR2 YYEKEE, per germline (reference sequence). CDR3 loop: CASSSRTGLGYGYTF. The CDR3 nucleotides are TGTGCCAGCAGCTCGCGGACAGGCCTAGGGTATGGCTACACCTTC.

About this clone itself: The same CDR3 can be traced to other DNA sequences in this sample. This rearrangement joins TRBV19 to TRBJ1-4; 7 nucleotides match TRBD1. The CDR3 extends over 15 amino acids. After removal of 1 base from V and 8 bases from J, the junction contained 7 bases not matched to a gene. Germline CDR1 is LNHDA and CDR2 is SQIVND (reference sequence). This chain's CDR3 is CASSIGTGGYEKLFF. The CDR3, as DNA: TGTGCCAGTAGTATAGGGACAGGAGGTTACGAAAAACTGTTTTTT.

The chain recombines TRBV4-2 with TRBJ2-2; a weak D match, TRBD1 (6 bases). Trimming took 2 bases from V and 9 from J, leaving 22 bases between them. The CDR3 extends over 17 amino acids. The germline CDR1 and CDR2 sequences are LGHNA and YNFKEQ. This CDR3 is CASSQLAGTPWGRELFF. The CDR3 DNA reads TGTGCCAGCAGCCAATTAGCCGGGACACCCTGGGGCCGGGAGCTGTTTTTT.

This chain links TRBV5-6 with TRBJ2-5; 8 positions agree with TRBD1. This CDR3 spans 16 amino acids. The germline V gene encodes CDR1 SGHDT and CDR2 YYEEEE. J was trimmed by 1 base and V by 6 bases; bases with no gene match: 11. CDR3 sequence reads: CASNPRPGGPQETQYF. The CDR3 coding sequence is TGTGCCAGCAACCCCCGGCCAGGGGGCCCCCAAGAGACCCAGTACTTC.

The chain combines TRBV9 with TRBJ2-3, with TRBD2 matching over 10 bases. The V gene's germline CDR1 is SGDLS and CDR2 YYNGEE. Losses at the gene ends were 3 bases for V and 0 bases for J; bases not matched to a gene: 13. This CDR3 comprises 19 residues. The DNA for the CDR3 is TGTGCCAGCAGCGGAGGCTATGCTAGCGGGGGTTCTAGCACAGATACGCAGTATTTT. As protein: CASSGGYASGGSSTDTQYF.

DNA of the CDR3: TGTGCCAGCAGTTACAGGGGGCGAAATACTGAAGCTTTCTTT. Translated, it gives CASSYRGRNTEAFF. This sequence joins TRBV2 and TRBJ1-1; 9 nucleotides match TRBD1. The CDR3 contains 14 residues. In germline, CDR1 is SNHLY, CDR2 FYNNEI. The V and J ends lost 5 bases and 5 bases, in that order; junction bases with no gene match: 6. Supplemented by reference TRBV2 and TRBJ1-1, the full variable domain reads EPEVTQTPSHQVTQMGQEVILRCVPISNHLYFYWYRQILGQKVEFLVSFYNNEISEKSEIFDDQFSVERPDGSNFTLKIRSTKLEDSAMYFCASSYRGRNTEAFFGQGTRLTVV.